The 16 T cell receptor beta chains below come from one sample, sequenced in a study of cytomegalovirus exposure and HLA in healthy donors. The study ran its PCR with 60 Vbeta and 13 Jbeta primers. TCRdb's copy holds only in-frame clones and misses some; the assay was immunoSEQ multiplex PCR. The table lists about 130,000 clones, just under 80% of them singletons. The sequenced sample consisted of PBMCs. The receptor set was obtained from a man younger than 40 in good health.

The V and J genes are TRBV9 and TRBJ2-7; 10 nucleotides match TRBD1. The CDR3 contains 15 residues. Germline V gene sequence: CDR1 SGDLS, CDR2 YYNGEE. J was trimmed by 7 bases and V by 3 bases; bases with no gene match: 10. CDR3 in DNA: TGTGCCAGCAGCGCGGGGACAGGGGCCCTACGAGAGCAGTACTTC. Residues: CASSAGTGALREQYF.

V gene TRBV5-4 combines with J gene TRBJ2-1; possibly TRBD2 for D (5 bases). The germline V gene encodes CDR1 SGHNT and CDR2 YYREEE (reference sequence). Trimming removed 0 bases from V and 8 bases from J, with 9 bases in between. CDR3 length equals 13 residues. This CDR3 is CASSLALVHEQFF. CDR3 in DNA: TGTGCCAGCAGCTTGGCACTAGTTCATGAGCAGTTCTTC.

V is TRBV2 and J is TRBJ1-5; D is unresolved. Germline V gene sequence: CDR1 SNHLY, CDR2 FYNNEI. V dropped 6 bases and J dropped 0 bases, with 6 bases sitting between them. The CDR3 contains 13 residues. This CDR3 is CASRRDSNQPQHF. The CDR3 DNA reads as TGTGCCAGCAGAAGAGATAGCAATCAGCCCCAGCATTTT.

This chain connects TRBV19 to TRBJ2-5; 8 nucleotides align to TRBD2. V shed 5 bases, J shed 5 bases, and the junction held 7 bases outside the gene matches. Germline CDR1 is LNHDA and CDR2 is SQIVND (reference sequence). The length of the CDR3 is 14 residues. Here the CDR3 reads CASSRSGRGETQYF. In DNA form, the CDR3 reads TGTGCCAGTAGTCGCAGCGGGAGAGGGGAGACCCAGTACTTC.

This chain joins TRBV27 and TRBJ2-5, with 14 bases that match TRBD2. Germline V CDR1 and CDR2: MNHEY, SMNVEV (reference sequence). This CDR3 spans 18 amino acids. The junction had 6 bases not matched to a gene; V was cut back by 0 bases and J by 3 bases. DNA of the CDR3: TGTGCCAGCAGTTTATCGTTACCGGGACTAGCGGGAGAAGAGACCCAGTACTTC. Its protein product is CASSLSLPGLAGEETQYF.

The V gene is TRBV7-3, the J gene TRBJ2-2; no clear D gene. Trimming left V 5 bases short and J 3 bases short, with 7 bases between. The CDR3 sequence is 13 residues long. Germline CDR1 SGHTA, CDR2 FQGTGA. The DNA for the CDR3 is TGTGCCAGCAGCCTGCAGGACACCGGGGAGCTGTTTTTT. Protein sequence: CASSLQDTGELFF.

The chain couples TRBV2 to TRBJ2-2; D is possibly TRBD1 (6 bases). CDR1 is SNHLY and CDR2 is FYNNEI in the germline V gene. CDR3 length: 15 amino acids. V lost 7 bases and J lost 5, with 17 bases in between. Written as DNA, the CDR3 is TGTGCCAGCATGGTAATACGGCAGGGGACCGGGGAGCTGTTTTTT. Its protein is CASMVIRQGTGELFF.

This clone came up a few times. This chain uses TRBV6-5 with TRBJ1-5, with D perhaps TRBD1 (5 bases). V lost 2 bases and J lost 0, with 11 bases in between. In germline, CDR1 is MNHEY, CDR2 SVGAGI. This CDR3 region has 16 residues. CDR3 protein: CASSYAGFGSNQPQHF. Here the CDR3 DNA reads TGTGCCAGCAGTTACGCAGGGTTTGGTAGCAATCAGCCCCAGCATTTT.

The J gene is TRBJ2-3, the V gene TRBV4-1; TRBD2 matches at 11 bases. Losses at the gene ends were 4 bases for V and 0 bases for J; bases not matched to a gene: 6. Germline V gives CDR1 MGHRA, CDR2 YSYEKL. The length of the CDR3 is 17 residues. CDR3 region: CASSLRLAGSSTDTQYF. The CDR3 DNA follows: TGCGCCAGCAGCCTCCGACTAGCGGGGTCTAGCACAGATACGCAGTATTTT.

V gene TRBV5-1 combines with J gene TRBJ2-7, with 9 bases identical to TRBD1. The V gene end was trimmed by 5 bases and the J gene end by 4 bases; junction bases not matched to a gene: 7. Germline V gene lookup returns CDR1 SGHRS and CDR2 YFSETQ. CDR3 length equals 14 residues. Written as DNA, the CDR3 is TGCGCCAGCAGGGTCCCGGGACAGGGATACGAGCAGTACTTC. Protein: CASRVPGQGYEQYF.

The chain links TRBV4-2 to TRBJ2-3; possible D gene TRBD1, 5 bases. The CDR3 totals 13 residues. From germline, CDR1 is LGHNA and CDR2 YNFKEQ. V gave up 1 base and J gave up 4 bases, with 6 bases separating them. CDR3 in DNA: TGTGCCAGCAGCCAAGGCAGGGCAGATACGCAGTATTTT. Its protein product is CASSQGRADTQYF.

This chain joins TRBV30 and TRBJ1-2, with D unclear. CDR3 length equals 14 residues. V lost 2 bases to trimming and J lost 4 bases, with 14 bases between them. CDR1 is GTSNPN and CDR2 is SVGIG in the germline V gene (reference sequence). The CDR3 DNA reads TGTGCCTGGAGTCGCACAGACCGACCCTATGGCTACACCTTC. Protein product: CAWSRTDRPYGYTF.

The chain recombines TRBV6-6 with TRBJ1-5; 10 positions agree with TRBD1. CDR1 and CDR2 (germline): MNHNY, SVGAGI (reference sequence). Germline trimming cut 5 bases from V and 4 bases from J; bases unmatched to any gene: 8. The CDR3 consists of 16 residues. The CDR3 region has the DNA TGTGCCAGCAGTCCCCGGGACAGGGGATCGAATCAGCCCCAGCATTTT. This sequence encodes CASSPRDRGSNQPQHF.

This clone has a single count. J is TRBJ1-1 and V is TRBV7-9; D is undetermined. Germline CDR1 reads SEHNR; CDR2 reads FQNEAQ (reference sequence). The CDR3 sequence is 15 residues long. Trimming cost V 2 bases and J 1 base, with 11 bases left between them. As DNA, the CDR3 is TGTGCCAGCAGCTTACCCCACACCAGGAACACTGAAGCTTTCTTT. Translation gives CASSLPHTRNTEAFF.

This chain connects TRBV6-5 to TRBJ2-7; tentative D call: TRBD1 (6 bases). Trimming pared 7 bases from V and 2 bases from J, leaving 15 bases between. Germline CDR1 MNHEY, CDR2 SVGAGI. The CDR3 has 14 residues. The CDR3 region is CASKPGTPTYEQYF. The CDR3 DNA follows: TGTGCCAGCAAACCCGGGACACCAACCTACGAGCAGTACTTC.

This chain uses TRBV28 with TRBJ1-1; tentatively, D is TRBD1 (5 bases). Germline-derived CDR1 and CDR2 are MDHEN and SYDVKM. The CDR3 covers 18 residues. The ends were cut back, 7 bases at V and 6 bases at J, with 30 bases in the middle. The CDR3 here is CASTLRSRNSQGVPEAFF. The CDR3 DNA sequence: TGTGCCAGCACCTTAAGGTCCAGGAATTCCCAAGGGGTCCCTGAAGCTTTCTTT.